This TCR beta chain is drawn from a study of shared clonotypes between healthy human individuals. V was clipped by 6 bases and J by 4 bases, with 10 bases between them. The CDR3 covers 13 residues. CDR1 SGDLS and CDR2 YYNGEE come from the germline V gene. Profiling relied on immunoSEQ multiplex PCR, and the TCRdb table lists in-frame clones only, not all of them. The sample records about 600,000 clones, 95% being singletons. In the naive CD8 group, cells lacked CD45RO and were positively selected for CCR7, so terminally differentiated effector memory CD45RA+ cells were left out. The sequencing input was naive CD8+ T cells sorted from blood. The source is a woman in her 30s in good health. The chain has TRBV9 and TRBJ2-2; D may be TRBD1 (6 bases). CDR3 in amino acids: CASKRTVTGELFF. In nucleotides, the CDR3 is TGTGCCAGCAAAAGGACAGTCACCGGGGAGCTGTTTTTT.